The rows below give T cell receptor beta chains drawn from one sample of a study of T cells in localized non-small cell lung cancer. Clones were sequenced by immunoSEQ multiplex PCR, and TCRdb holds only the in-frame ones, with some missing. The sample holds 23,000 or so clones; roughly nine tenths are singletons and the top ten take nearly 15%. The source material was peripheral blood, sampled before any cancer treatment. The receptors were gathered from a man between 40 and 70 years old with stage III squamous cell lung carcinoma. Both conserved end residues are part of each CDR3. The D gene is left open where the match is weak. Part of the rows lack a size; the others show once, few, many or a class for expanded clones.

clone size: .; V gene: TRBV6-4; J gene: TRBJ2-1; D gene: .; CDR3 DNA: TGTGCCAGCAGTGTAGTCGGGAACTCCTACAATGAGCAGTTCTTC; CDR3 protein: CASSVVGNSYNEQFF
clone size: .; V gene: TRBV5-1; J gene: TRBJ1-4; D gene: .; CDR3 DNA: TGCGCCAGCAGCATTGCAGGGACGACTAATGAAAAACTGTTTTTT; CDR3 protein: CASSIAGTTNEKLFF
clone size: .; V gene: TRBV2; J gene: TRBJ1-1; D gene: .; CDR3 DNA: TGTGCCAGCAGTCCCTACGGGGCGAGGGCTGAAGCTTTCTTT; CDR3 protein: CASSPYGARAEAFF
clone size: .; V gene: TRBV7-3; J gene: TRBJ2-2; D gene: TRBD1; CDR3 DNA: TGTGCCAGCAGTCTTCAGGGGGCTAAGAACACCGGGGAGCTGTTTTTT; CDR3 protein: CASSLQGAKNTGELFF
clone size: .; V gene: TRBV9; J gene: TRBJ1-5; D gene: TRBD1; CDR3 DNA: TGTGCCAGCAGCGTAGAAGGACAGGTCAATCAGCCCCAGCATTTT; CDR3 protein: CASSVEGQVNQPQHF
clone size: .; V gene: TRBV6-5; J gene: TRBJ1-6; D gene: TRBD1; CDR3 DNA: TGTGCCAGCAGTTACGGGGACAGGGGTTCACCCCTCCACTTT; CDR3 protein: CASSYGDRGSPLHF
clone size: .; V gene: TRBV5-1; J gene: TRBJ2-7; D gene: .; CDR3 DNA: TGCGCCAGCAGAATATCCAATCGGAGAAACGAGCAGTACTTC; CDR3 protein: CASRISNRRNEQYF
clone size: .; V gene: TRBV7-2; J gene: TRBJ1-4; D gene: .; CDR3 DNA: TGTGCCAGCAGCTCTAGGGCGGGGAGTGGTAAACTGTTTTTT; CDR3 protein: CASSSRAGSGKLFF
clone size: .; V gene: TRBV7-9; J gene: TRBJ2-1; D gene: .; CDR3 DNA: TGTGCCAGTACGGAGGGGTACAATGAGCAGTTCTTC; CDR3 protein: CASTEGYNEQFF
clone size: .; V gene: TRBV7-6; J gene: TRBJ1-2; D gene: TRBD1; CDR3 DNA: TGTGCCAGCAGCTTAGATCATTCCGGGACAGGAACTAACTATGGCTACACCTTC; CDR3 protein: CASSLDHSGTGTNYGYTF
clone size: few; V gene: TRBV7-6; J gene: TRBJ1-5; D gene: .; CDR3 DNA: TGTGCCAGCAGCTTAAGCAGCAATCAGCCCCAGCATTTT; CDR3 protein: CASSLSSNQPQHF
clone size: .; V gene: TRBV7-6; J gene: TRBJ2-7; D gene: .; CDR3 DNA: TGTGCCAGCAGCTCGGGACCCCTCGGCGAGCAGTACTTC; CDR3 protein: CASSSGPLGEQYF
clone size: .; V gene: TRBV5-4; J gene: TRBJ1-6; D gene: .; CDR3 DNA: TGTGCCAGCACCCAACGACAGGATTATAATTCACCCCTCCACTTT; CDR3 protein: CASTQRQDYNSPLHF
clone size: .; V gene: TRBV28; J gene: TRBJ1-1; D gene: .; CDR3 DNA: TGTGCCAGCAGGAGGTCGGCACGACCGGGAACTGAAGCTTTCTTT; CDR3 protein: CASRRSARPGTEAFF
clone size: few; V gene: TRBV11-2; J gene: TRBJ2-7; D gene: .; CDR3 DNA: TGTGCCAGCAGCTTACGAGGCGGGACCTACGAGCAGTACTTC; CDR3 protein: CASSLRGGTYEQYF
clone size: .; V gene: TRBV27; J gene: TRBJ2-1; D gene: .; CDR3 DNA: TGTGCCAGCAGACCAACTCACAGGGAGTTAATGGGCTACAATGAGCAGTTCTTC; CDR3 protein: CASRPTHRELMGYNEQFF
clone size: .; V gene: TRBV5-1; J gene: TRBJ2-2; D gene: TRBD1; CDR3 DNA: TGCGCCAGCAGCCCCAGGACAGGGGAGGGCGGGGAGCTGTTTTTT; CDR3 protein: CASSPRTGEGGELFF
clone size: .; V gene: TRBV4-3; J gene: TRBJ2-7; D gene: TRBD1; CDR3 DNA: TGCGCCAGCAGCCAAGATCCCAGGGGGCCCTACGAGCAGTACTTC; CDR3 protein: CASSQDPRGPYEQYF
clone size: .; V gene: TRBV14; J gene: TRBJ1-1; D gene: .; CDR3 DNA: TGTGCCAGCAGCCAAGAGGGGGCGGGGACGAGGACTGAAGCTTTCTTT; CDR3 protein: CASSQEGAGTRTEAFF
clone size: .; V gene: TRBV9; J gene: TRBJ1-2; D gene: .; CDR3 DNA: TGTGCCAGCAGCGTAGACGGGGGAATTGACTATGGCTACACCTTC; CDR3 protein: CASSVDGGIDYGYTF
clone size: .; V gene: TRBV7-7; J gene: TRBJ1-4; D gene: .; CDR3 DNA: TGTGCCAGCAGCTTAGCTGTTAATGAAAAACTGTTTTTT; CDR3 protein: CASSLAVNEKLFF
clone size: .; V gene: TRBV27; J gene: TRBJ1-1; D gene: .; CDR3 DNA: TGTGCCAGCACCCTTTACAGGCAGTCCCTACGACGCGACACTGAAGCTTTCTTT; CDR3 protein: CASTLYRQSLRRDTEAFF
clone size: .; V gene: TRBV29-1; J gene: TRBJ1-1; D gene: .; CDR3 DNA: TGCAGCGTTTACGGGGGGGAGGTGACTGAAGCTTTCTTT; CDR3 protein: CSVYGGEVTEAFF
clone size: .; V gene: TRBV6-6; J gene: TRBJ1-1; D gene: TRBD1; CDR3 DNA: TGTGCCAGCAGGCGCCGGGACAGGGACACTGAAGCTTTCTTT; CDR3 protein: CASRRRDRDTEAFF
clone size: .; V gene: TRBV7-3; J gene: TRBJ1-2; D gene: .; CDR3 DNA: TGTGCCAGCAGCTTACAGGGTTGGGAAGGCTACACCTTC; CDR3 protein: CASSLQGWEGYTF
clone size: .; V gene: TRBV14; J gene: TRBJ1-2; D gene: .; CDR3 DNA: TGTGCCAGCAGCCAAGATTCCAGCAGGGCTAACTATGGCTACACCTTC; CDR3 protein: CASSQDSSRANYGYTF
clone size: .; V gene: TRBV6-1; J gene: TRBJ1-4; D gene: .; CDR3 DNA: TGTGCCAGCAGTGACGGCAGGGCCGGGGAACTGTTTTTT; CDR3 protein: CASSDGRAGELFF
clone size: .; V gene: TRBV4-2; J gene: TRBJ1-2; D gene: TRBD1; CDR3 DNA: TGTGCCAGCAGGTCTTGGGGAACAGGGGGCCGGTATGGCTACACCTTC; CDR3 protein: CASRSWGTGGRYGYTF
clone size: .; V gene: TRBV9; J gene: TRBJ1-1; D gene: TRBD1; CDR3 DNA: TGTGCCAGCAGCAAGACAGGGATGAACACTGAAGCTTTCTTT; CDR3 protein: CASSKTGMNTEAFF